These T cell receptor beta chains were read from a single sample in a study of early T cells in non-severe SARS-CoV-2 infection. TCRdb processed the 5' RACE reads anew with MiXCR; each CDR3 protein has one entry. The sample yields about 21,000 distinct CDR3 sequences, over 5.5% seen once. Sequences were derived from whole blood, sampled at baseline. The source of these receptors is an adult who was a healthcare worker with PCR-confirmed SARS-CoV-2 infection or an uninfected control (not recorded which). Each CDR3 is given with its conserved first and last residue. D genes are given only for firm matches. Rows give clone size only sometimes, using once, few, many, or a class for an expanded clone.

CDR3 DNA: TGTGCCAGCAGTTACTCAGGGGGCCCCTCCGAGCAGTACTTC
CDR3 protein: CASSYSGGPSEQYF
J gene: TRBJ2-7
D gene: TRBD1
V gene: TRBV6-6
clone size: .

CDR3 DNA: TGCAGTGTTGGGGGACCCCAAGAGACCCAGTACTTC
CDR3 protein: CSVGGPQETQYF
J gene: TRBJ2-5
D gene: .
V gene: TRBV20-1
clone size: few

CDR3 DNA: TGTGCCAGCAGCCAAGGCCCAGATGGCTACACCTTC
CDR3 protein: CASSQGPDGYTF
J gene: TRBJ1-2
D gene: .
V gene: TRBV3-1
clone size: many

CDR3 DNA: TGTGCCAGTAGTATAGATCTCTCAACAGGGATGAACACCGGGGAGCTGTTTTTT
CDR3 protein: CASSIDLSTGMNTGELFF
J gene: TRBJ2-2
D gene: .
V gene: TRBV19
clone size: few

CDR3 DNA: TGTGCCACCAGGGACGCCGGGGGGTATGGCTACACCTTC
CDR3 protein: CATRDAGGYGYTF
J gene: TRBJ1-2
D gene: .
V gene: TRBV24-1
clone size: .

CDR3 DNA: TGTGCCTGGAGTGTACCCGGGCTGGATCAGCCCCAGCATTTT
CDR3 protein: CAWSVPGLDQPQHF
J gene: TRBJ1-5
D gene: .
V gene: TRBV30
clone size: .

CDR3 DNA: TGTGCCAGCAGCCCGTTGTGGGGGAAAGGCACAGATACGCAGTATTTT
CDR3 protein: CASSPLWGKGTDTQYF
J gene: TRBJ2-3
D gene: .
V gene: TRBV7-2
clone size: few

CDR3 DNA: TGTGCCAGCAGCTTCGGCAGGGAAGAGACCCAGTACTTC
CDR3 protein: CASSFGREETQYF
J gene: TRBJ2-5
D gene: .
V gene: TRBV5-4
clone size: many

CDR3 DNA: TGTGCCAGCAGCTCGTCTAGCGGGGGGGACACGCAGTATTTT
CDR3 protein: CASSSSSGGDTQYF
J gene: TRBJ2-3
D gene: TRBD2
V gene: TRBV7-3
clone size: medium-sized

CDR3 DNA: TGTGCCAGCAGCCTAAGGGGACAGGGGGCCACTGAAGCTTTCTTT
CDR3 protein: CASSLRGQGATEAFF
J gene: TRBJ1-1
D gene: TRBD1
V gene: TRBV3-1
clone size: few

CDR3 DNA: TGTGCCAGCTCGACGAACACTGAAGCTTTCTTT
CDR3 protein: CASSTNTEAFF
J gene: TRBJ1-1
D gene: .
V gene: TRBV18
clone size: few

CDR3 DNA: TGTGCCAGCAGCTTTGAACAGGGGAATGAGCAGTTCTTC
CDR3 protein: CASSFEQGNEQFF
J gene: TRBJ2-1
D gene: TRBD1
V gene: TRBV7-9
clone size: many

CDR3 DNA: TGTGCCACCAGCAGAGAAGGCCACGAGCAGTACTTC
CDR3 protein: CATSREGHEQYF
J gene: TRBJ2-7
D gene: .
V gene: TRBV15
clone size: few

CDR3 DNA: TGTGCCAGCAGCTTAGCGCGCGGGGGGGCCTCCGGGGAGCTGTTTTTT
CDR3 protein: CASSLARGGASGELFF
J gene: TRBJ2-2
D gene: TRBD2
V gene: TRBV7-2
clone size: many

CDR3 DNA: TGTGCCAGCAGGGATTGGGGTACTCAAGAGACCCAGTACTTC
CDR3 protein: CASRDWGTQETQYF
J gene: TRBJ2-5
D gene: .
V gene: TRBV11-1
clone size: .